This entry features one TCR beta chain sequence. Its antigen is currently not known. Base qualities are not provided; no much larger clone lies one nucleotide away. This sample was included in a study of Tregs in tolerant kidney transplant recipients (dated by TCRdb to about 2019). General notes on the study: Related donors were used in the transplants with nonmyeloablative bone marrow transplantation, and mixed chimerism was transient in the human trials. The study used TCRbeta sequencing to identify donor-specific regulatory T cells before combined kidney and bone marrow transplantation, then tracked those cells after transplant. Beyond this particular receptor, the publication reports: Biological reproducibility was not directly addressed, though technical replication error appeared minimal. The study was limited by small patient numbers, and the findings need validation in larger populations and under other immunosuppression protocols. In tolerant patients, the expansion of donor-specific Tregs was greater than global Treg expansion, suggesting that the expansion was antigen-driven rather than nonspecific. The most biologically relevant and donor-specific TCRbeta repertoire appeared to be identified by expanding Tregs with activated donor B cells. Because the PCR primers were changed over time for some patients, nucleotide-level comparison could not be performed across the samples from those patients.

Germline trimming: 4 bases from V, 5 bases from J; junction bases outside gene matches: 10. Taken from the germline V gene, the CDR1 and CDR2 loops are SGHAT and FQNNGV. The CDR3, from cysteine to phenylalanine, totals 15 residues. Only the CDR3 part of the read is kept: 45 bases, read in frame from the first base. For TCRbeta CDR3 sequencing, genomic DNA from the sorted cells was extracted using the QIAGEN DNeasy Blood and Tissue Kit. High-throughput TCRbeta CDR3 sequencing, including PCR amplification with bias correction and internal controls, was performed commercially through immunoSEQ. Per the original workflow: Unique productive TCRbeta sequences were defined by CDR3 nucleotide sequence where primers matched, and otherwise by CDR3 amino acid sequence together with Vbeta and Jbeta genes. To correct sorting error, sequences shared between sorted populations at a frequency ratio of 2:1 or less were removed; the rest were assigned to the higher population. Sequences were defined as donor-reactive when expanded at least 5-fold in CFSE-low cells versus unstimulated cells and present at a frequency of at least 0.01% in CFSE-low cells. Jensen-Shannon divergence calculated on the top 100 TCRbeta sequences ranked by frequency was used to measure repertoire divergence. For samples with multiple sequencing runs, sorting error was corrected in each run separately before the runs were combined. TCRdb's version of the immuneACCESS table is confined to in-frame rearrangements and falls short of the full clone set. An unresolved V gene accounts for under half of the shortfall where checked; the remainder is of unknown origin. D and trimming come from the DNA, and the V and J calls and clone size come from that table. For this sample there are approximately 99,000 clones; roughly 89% appear just once. The top ten clones comprise roughly 0.35% of the sample.

Read against the paper, the sample's time point label means: blood sample drawn before combined kidney and bone marrow transplant. Thawed PBMCs were FACS-sorted into unstimulated Tregs (CD4+CD25+CD127-), CD4+ non-Tregs (CD4+CD25-), CD4 cells and CD8 cells. The patients were several recipients of combined kidney and bone marrow transplants from the ITN036ST trial, and samples were available only from these trial subjects. Healthy control blood was processed to PBMCs with a Ficoll density gradient and then cryopreserved, whereas patient PBMCs were collected both before and after transplant. The sequence was obtained from a human donor who received a combined kidney and bone marrow transplant. Source: CD4+ T cells from blood, taken before the transplant. The V and J genes are TRBV11-2 and TRBJ2-7; 8 bases in between match TRBD1. The sequenced DNA: TGTGCCAGCAGCTCCCCCAGGGGGCGCGTCGACGAGCAGTACTTC. This is translated as CASSSPRGRVDEQYF.